This T cell receptor beta chain was recorded in a study of blood T cell repertoires in COVID-19. Study in general: T cells, B-cell-depleted T cells, or PBMCs supplied cDNA or gDNA.

Methods used by the authors: Amplification of reference gene primers was used by the study to estimate nucleated cell counts. This table comes from immunoSEQ multiplex PCR, and its TCRdb copy is limited to in-frame clones, with some not included. V, J and clone size reflect that table, while D and trimming were determined from the DNA. The table includes about 200,000 clones, 84% detected once. The CDR3 sequence is 13 residues long. Germline V CDR1 and CDR2: KGHSH, LQKENI. With 0 bases removed from V and 3 bases from J, the gap between germline ends came to 6 bases. This sequence joins TRBV18 and TRBJ2-7, with D uncertain. The sequenced material came from peripheral blood. This clonotype was sampled from a woman in her 70s with active or convalescent COVID-19. DNA of the CDR3: TGTGCCAGCTCACCACCTGGCCACTACGAGCAGTACTTC. As protein: CASSPPGHYEQYF.